Listed below are T cell receptor beta chains from one sample, sequenced in a study of T cell repertoires in cytomegalovirus infection. Each CDR3 protein is one row after TCRdb ran MiXCR on the reads. The sample lists roughly 230,000 distinct CDR3 sequences; roughly an eighth were seen once. Specimen: PBMCs. The receptors derive from a human donor in good health (CMV status not recorded). Some clones in this sample may be carry-over from other donors' samples. The CDR3 runs from the conserved cysteine through the conserved F or W. The order of the fields is D gene, clone size, V gene, J gene, CDR3 protein, CDR3 DNA. A D gene is named only where the DNA matches it firmly. A clone size is listed for some rows: how often the clone was seen (once, few, many), or a class if it is expanded.

D: TRBD2
size: NA
V: TRBV5-1
J: TRBJ2-7
CDR3: CASSPETSGDYEQYF
DNA: TGCGCCAGCAGCCCCGAGACTAGCGGGGACTACGAGCAGTACTTC

D: NA
size: many
V: TRBV19
J: TRBJ2-3
CDR3: CASSISPASTDTQYF
DNA: TGTGCCAGTAGTATCTCTCCAGCTAGCACAGATACGCAGTATTTT

D: TRBD2
size: few
V: TRBV6-2/TRBV6-3
J: TRBJ2-1
CDR3: CASKLADYNEQFF
DNA: TGTGCCAGCAAACTAGCGGACTACAATGAGCAGTTCTTC

D: NA
size: many
V: TRBV20-1
J: TRBJ1-1
CDR3: CSAIHTNTEAFF
DNA: TGCAGTGCTATTCACACGAACACTGAAGCTTTCTTT

D: TRBD1
size: few
V: TRBV28
J: TRBJ2-5
CDR3: CASSRPGTGDQETQYF
DNA: TGTGCCAGCAGCCGCCCCGGGACAGGGGACCAAGAGACCCAGTACTTC

D: TRBD1
size: many
V: TRBV12-3/TRBV12-4
J: TRBJ1-2
CDR3: CASSPDRGYGYTF
DNA: TGTGCCAGCAGCCCCGACAGGGGCTATGGCTACACCTTC

D: NA
size: NA
V: TRBV7-8
J: TRBJ1-4
CDR3: CASSALAGQGREKLFF
DNA: TGTGCCAGCAGCGCCCTAGCGGGGCAGGGGAGAGAAAAACTGTTTTTT

D: NA
size: NA
V: TRBV4-1
J: TRBJ1-5
CDR3: CASSQGPRVFRDQPQHF
DNA: TGCGCCAGCAGCCAAGGCCCTCGGGTCTTCAGGGATCAGCCCCAGCATTTT

D: NA
size: NA
V: TRBV3-1
J: TRBJ1-1
CDR3: CASSPAPGILNTEAFF
DNA: TGTGCCAGCAGCCCCGCACCTGGGATATTGAACACTGAAGCTTTCTTT

D: NA
size: many
V: TRBV28
J: TRBJ1-1
CDR3: CASSLSVGQNTEAFF
DNA: TGTGCCAGCAGTTTATCGGTCGGACAGAACACTGAAGCTTTCTTT

D: TRBD1
size: many
V: TRBV7-2
J: TRBJ2-7
CDR3: CASSARTGSYEQYF
DNA: TGTGCCAGCAGTGCAAGGACAGGGTCCTACGAGCAGTACTTC

D: TRBD2
size: few
V: TRBV20-1
J: TRBJ2-7
CDR3: CSARVSGRSYEQYF
DNA: TGCAGTGCTAGGGTTAGCGGGCGTTCCTACGAGCAGTACTTC

D: NA
size: few
V: TRBV6-2/TRBV6-3
J: TRBJ2-7
CDR3: CASSDTSSYEQYF
DNA: TGTGCCAGCAGCGATACATCTTCCTACGAGCAGTACTTC

D: NA
size: many
V: TRBV2
J: TRBJ2-6
CDR3: CASMGQERWWANVLTF
DNA: TGTGCCAGCATGGGGCAGGAGAGGTGGTGGGCCAACGTCCTGACTTTC

D: TRBD2
size: NA
V: TRBV5-4
J: TRBJ2-1
CDR3: CASSPFGGKADEQFF
DNA: TGTGCCAGCAGCCCATTCGGGGGGAAAGCCGATGAGCAGTTCTTC

D: TRBD1
size: NA
V: TRBV29-1
J: TRBJ2-1
CDR3: CSVESGQGGDEQFF
DNA: TGCAGCGTTGAATCAGGACAGGGGGGGGATGAGCAGTTCTTC

D: TRBD1
size: many
V: TRBV12-3/TRBV12-4
J: TRBJ1-4
CDR3: CASRKTGGNEKLFF
DNA: TGTGCCAGCAGGAAAACAGGGGGGAATGAAAAACTGTTTTTT

D: TRBD1
size: few
V: TRBV19
J: TRBJ2-4
CDR3: CASSILTGAINIQYF
DNA: TGTGCCAGTAGTATCCTGACAGGGGCGATAAACATTCAGTACTTC

D: TRBD1
size: NA
V: TRBV20-1
J: TRBJ1-2
CDR3: CSARGGQPGGYTF
DNA: TGCAGTGCTAGAGGGGGACAGCCTGGTGGCTACACCTTC

D: NA
size: many
V: TRBV28
J: TRBJ1-1
CDR3: CASSLARSWSGTEAFF
DNA: TGTGCCAGCAGTTTGGCGAGAAGTTGGTCCGGCACTGAAGCTTTCTTT

D: NA
size: many
V: TRBV7-2
J: TRBJ1-4
CDR3: CASSLSQGLEKLFF
DNA: TGTGCCAGCAGCTTAAGCCAGGGGCTTGAAAAACTGTTTTTT

D: NA
size: many
V: TRBV7-2
J: TRBJ1-4
CDR3: CASSPRQATNEKLFF
DNA: TGTGCCAGCAGCCCCCGACAGGCAACTAATGAAAAACTGTTTTTT

D: NA
size: NA
V: TRBV14
J: TRBJ1-2
CDR3: CASSQGPAIDNYGYTF
DNA: TGTGCCAGCAGCCAAGGCCCAGCGATCGATAACTATGGCTACACCTTC

D: NA
size: few
V: TRBV20-1
J: TRBJ2-6
CDR3: CSARALVTGSSGANVLTF
DNA: TGCAGTGCTAGAGCTCTCGTAACGGGGTCCTCTGGGGCCAACGTCCTGACTTTC

D: NA
size: many
V: TRBV19
J: TRBJ2-7
CDR3: CASSASGPYEQYF
DNA: TGTGCCAGTAGTGCCAGCGGGCCCTACGAGCAGTACTTC

D: TRBD1
size: NA
V: TRBV5-1
J: TRBJ1-1
CDR3: CASSRDRGTTEAFF
DNA: TGCGCCAGCAGCAGGGACAGGGGGACGACTGAAGCTTTCTTT

D: NA
size: NA
V: TRBV4-3
J: TRBJ2-3
CDR3: CASSQDQGVWDTQYF
DNA: TGCGCCAGCAGCCAAGATCAAGGGGTATGGGATACGCAGTATTTT

D: NA
size: NA
V: TRBV2
J: TRBJ1-5
CDR3: CASSARVQPQHF
DNA: TGTGCCAGCAGTGCAAGGGTTCAGCCCCAGCATTTT

D: NA
size: many
V: TRBV7-4
J: TRBJ1-5
CDR3: CASSPRTENQPQHF
DNA: TGTGCCAGCAGCCCCAGGACGGAGAATCAGCCCCAGCATTTT

D: TRBD2
size: many
V: TRBV7-2
J: TRBJ2-3
CDR3: CASSPRGSGGANADTQYF
DNA: TGTGCCAGCAGCCCCCGAGGGAGCGGGGGGGCCAACGCAGATACGCAGTATTTT

D: NA
size: many
V: TRBV20-1
J: TRBJ1-4
CDR3: CSARASGGRSWNEKLFF
DNA: TGCAGTGCTAGAGCCTCGGGCGGTCGTTCGTGGAATGAAAAACTGTTTTTT

D: NA
size: many
V: TRBV7-2
J: TRBJ2-5
CDR3: CASNHWERQETQYF
DNA: TGTGCCAGCAACCACTGGGAGCGGCAAGAGACCCAGTACTTC

D: NA
size: NA
V: TRBV6-6
J: TRBJ2-3
CDR3: CASTPSGQPSDGTDTQYF
DNA: TGTGCCAGCACCCCCAGTGGGCAGCCCTCTGATGGGACAGATACGCAGTATTTT

D: TRBD1
size: few
V: TRBV15
J: TRBJ2-1
CDR3: CATSSGTGPSSYNEQFF
DNA: TGTGCCACCAGCAGCGGGACAGGGCCCAGCTCCTACAATGAGCAGTTCTTC

D: TRBD1
size: NA
V: TRBV10-3
J: TRBJ1-6
CDR3: CAIRAGTDNSPLHF
DNA: TGTGCCATCAGAGCCGGGACAGACAATTCACCCCTCCACTTT

D: NA
size: many
V: TRBV6-6
J: TRBJ2-7
CDR3: CASRLPQQGVEQYF
DNA: TGTGCCAGCAGATTACCACAACAGGGCGTCGAGCAGTACTTC

D: NA
size: many
V: TRBV28
J: TRBJ2-3
CDR3: CASSLETPRADTQYF
DNA: TGTGCCAGCAGTTTAGAAACACCTCGGGCGGATACGCAGTATTTT

D: NA
size: few
V: TRBV7-9
J: TRBJ2-2
CDR3: CASSLTLAAGELFF
DNA: TGTGCCAGCAGCTTGACACTAGCAGCCGGGGAGCTGTTTTTT

D: TRBD1
size: many
V: TRBV7-2
J: TRBJ1-2
CDR3: CASSLALGTGEGYTF
DNA: TGTGCCAGCAGCTTAGCGCTTGGGACAGGGGAAGGCTACACCTTC

D: NA
size: few
V: TRBV27
J: TRBJ2-7
CDR3: CASSLQGTLHEQYF
DNA: TGTGCCAGCAGTCTACAGGGGACTCTACACGAGCAGTACTTC

D: TRBD2
size: many
V: TRBV6-2/TRBV6-3
J: TRBJ2-1
CDR3: CASSPLPGLAGDYEFF
DNA: TGTGCCAGCAGTCCCCTACCGGGACTAGCGGGAGATTACGAGTTCTTC

D: TRBD1
size: NA
V: TRBV28
J: TRBJ1-3
CDR3: CASRGRTGALSGNTIYF
DNA: TGTGCCAGCAGAGGCCGGACAGGGGCCCTTTCTGGAAACACCATATATTTT

D: NA
size: few
V: TRBV5-1
J: TRBJ2-7
CDR3: CASRPTDAFYEQYF
DNA: TGCGCCAGCAGGCCGACAGACGCCTTCTACGAGCAGTACTTC

D: NA
size: many
V: TRBV7-2
J: TRBJ1-2
CDR3: CASSLRGGSINYGYTF
DNA: TGTGCCAGCAGCTTACGCGGGGGGAGTATCAACTATGGCTACACCTTC

D: NA
size: NA
V: TRBV29-1
J: TRBJ2-3
CDR3: CSVDQSGSTDTQYF
DNA: TGCAGCGTTGATCAGAGCGGGTCCACAGATACGCAGTATTTT

D: TRBD1
size: NA
V: TRBV28
J: TRBJ2-5
CDR3: CASSFADRDAGRLQETQYF
DNA: TGTGCCAGCAGTTTTGCGGACAGGGACGCTGGGCGGCTACAAGAGACCCAGTACTTC

D: TRBD1
size: many
V: TRBV7-2
J: TRBJ1-2
CDR3: CASSSPGQGGGYTF
DNA: TGTGCCAGCAGCTCGCCGGGACAGGGAGGAGGCTACACCTTC

D: NA
size: NA
V: TRBV5-4
J: TRBJ1-2
CDR3: CASSLGPGRTNYGYTF
DNA: TGTGCCAGCAGTCTGGGGCCCGGCAGGACGAACTATGGCTACACCTTC

D: NA
size: many
V: TRBV19
J: TRBJ1-1
CDR3: CASHEGSFSEAFF
DNA: TGTGCCAGCCACGAGGGCTCTTTTAGTGAAGCTTTCTTT

D: NA
size: many
V: TRBV28
J: TRBJ1-1
CDR3: CASTPGGPNTEAFF
DNA: TGTGCCAGCACCCCAGGAGGCCCGAACACTGAAGCTTTCTTT

D: NA
size: many
V: TRBV7-9
J: TRBJ2-7
CDR3: CASSLDSSYEQYF
DNA: TGTGCCAGCAGCTTGGACAGCTCCTACGAGCAGTACTTC

D: TRBD2
size: few
V: TRBV5-6
J: TRBJ2-4
CDR3: CASSLVHGGGNIQYF
DNA: TGTGCCAGCAGCTTGGTGCATGGGGGGGGAAACATTCAGTACTTC